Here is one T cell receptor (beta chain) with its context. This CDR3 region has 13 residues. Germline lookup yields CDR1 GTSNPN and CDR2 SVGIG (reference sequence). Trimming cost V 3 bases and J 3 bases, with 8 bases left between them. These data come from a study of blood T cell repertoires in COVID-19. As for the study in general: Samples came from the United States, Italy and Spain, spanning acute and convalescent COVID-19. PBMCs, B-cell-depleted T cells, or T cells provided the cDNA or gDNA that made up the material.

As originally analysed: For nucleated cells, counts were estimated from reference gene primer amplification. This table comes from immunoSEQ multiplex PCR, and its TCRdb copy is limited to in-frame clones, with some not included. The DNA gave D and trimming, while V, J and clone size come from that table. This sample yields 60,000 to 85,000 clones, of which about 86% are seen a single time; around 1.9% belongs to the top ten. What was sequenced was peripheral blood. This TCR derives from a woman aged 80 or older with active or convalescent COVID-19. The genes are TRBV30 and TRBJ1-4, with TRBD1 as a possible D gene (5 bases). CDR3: CAWSQGSNEKLFF. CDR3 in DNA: TGTGCCTGGAGCCAGGGTTCTAATGAAAAACTGTTTTTT.